This is a list of T cell receptor beta chains from one sample in a study of OX40 agonist ivuxolimab in advanced cancers. Sequencing was performed with immunoSEQ multiplex PCR; in TCRdb, only in-frame clones are kept and a portion is missing. The sample records about 48,000 clones, roughly 78% being singletons. This material consisted of CD4+ or CD8+ T cells sorted from blood, taken in a trial of the OX40 agonist ivuxolimab. These receptors came from an adult with an advanced solid tumor such as melanoma, head and neck, liver or kidney cancer. The CDR3 runs from the conserved cysteine through the conserved F or W. A D gene is named only where the DNA matches it firmly. Size is stated for part of the rows, as once, few or many counts, or as a class when the clone is expanded.

v_call,j_call,cdr3_length,d_call,clone_size,cdr3_nt,cdr3_aa
TRBV5-4,TRBJ1-2,13,NA,NA,TGTGCCAGCAGCTTAGGGGCTGACTATGGCTACACCTTC,CASSLGADYGYTF
TRBV6-5,TRBJ1-4,14,NA,NA,TGTGCCAGCTCAAGCGGCCCAATGGAGAAAAAACTGTTTTTT,CASSSGPMEKKLFF
TRBV7-2,TRBJ2-1,14,NA,NA,TGTGCCACCAGGGACTTCAGCTCCTACAATGAGCAGTTCTTC,CATRDFSSYNEQFF
TRBV6-1,TRBJ2-5,15,NA,once,TGTGCCAGCAGTCCAAACCCTAGCGTTGAAGAGACCCAGTACTTC,CASSPNPSVEETQYF
TRBV6-5,TRBJ2-7,15,TRBD2,NA,TGTGCCAGCAGCCGTCAGTGGCGGGGGGCCTACGAGCAGTACTTC,CASSRQWRGAYEQYF
TRBV2,TRBJ2-3,13,TRBD2,NA,TGTGCCAGCAGTGAACGAACTAGCGCGACGCAGTATTTT,CASSERTSATQYF
TRBV27,TRBJ2-1,19,TRBD2,NA,TGTGCCAGCAGTTTTCATAGTAGCGGGGCGGGAGGGTCCTACAATGAGCAGTTCTTC,CASSFHSSGAGGSYNEQFF
TRBV7-2,TRBJ2-3,16,NA,NA,TGTGCCAGCAGCTTATCCCCCGGGAGAAGCACAGATACGCAGTATTTT,CASSLSPGRSTDTQYF
TRBV7-3,TRBJ2-3,15,NA,NA,TGTGCCAGCAGCCCAGACTCCCTTGGCACAGATACGCAGTATTTT,CASSPDSLGTDTQYF
TRBV5-8,TRBJ2-3,14,NA,NA,TGTGCCAGCAGCCGGGACACGGACACAGATACGCAGTATTTT,CASSRDTDTDTQYF
TRBV11-2,TRBJ1-6,13,TRBD1,NA,TGTGCCAGCAGCTACGGACAGGGATCACCCCTCCACTTT,CASSYGQGSPLHF
TRBV7-8,TRBJ2-1,17,NA,NA,TGTGCCAGCAGCTTAGAAGAAGGGGACCGCTTTTTCGATGAGCAGTTCTTC,CASSLEEGDRFFDEQFF
TRBV6-6,TRBJ1-5,15,NA,NA,TGTGCCAGCAGTTACTCTCGACAGCTGCTCCAGCCCCAGCATTTT,CASSYSRQLLQPQHF
TRBV7-9,TRBJ1-2,13,NA,NA,TGTGCCAGCAGCTCCCGAGGAGGCTATGGCTACACCTTC,CASSSRGGYGYTF
TRBV10-2,TRBJ2-7,15,NA,NA,TGCGCCAGCAGTGTTTCATCGGGGGCCACATACGAGCAGTACTTC,CASSVSSGATYEQYF
TRBV27,TRBJ2-1,17,TRBD2,NA,TGTGCCAGCAGTTGGGGACTAGCGGGGGCCTCCTACAATGAGCAGTTCTTC,CASSWGLAGASYNEQFF
TRBV7-2,TRBJ2-5,14,NA,NA,TGTGCCAGCAGCCCATCAGGGGTTTGGGAGACCCAGTACTTC,CASSPSGVWETQYF
TRBV7-9,TRBJ1-5,15,TRBD1,NA,TGTGCCAGCAGCTTAGGGACAGGGGGAAATCAGCCCCAGCATTTT,CASSLGTGGNQPQHF
TRBV5-1,TRBJ2-2,16,TRBD1,NA,TGCGCCAGCAGCAAAGGGACAGGTGGGAGCACCGGGGAGCTGTTTTTT,CASSKGTGGSTGELFF
TRBV28,TRBJ1-2,14,TRBD1,NA,TGTGCCAGCAGTGTACAGGGGTCTAACTATGGCTACACCTTC,CASSVQGSNYGYTF
TRBV5-6,TRBJ2-3,11,NA,NA,TGTGCCAGCAGCGCGAGGAATACGCAGTATTTT,CASSARNTQYF
TRBV7-9,TRBJ1-2,13,NA,NA,TGTGCCAGCAGCTTTGCCGGGAGCTATGGCTACACCTTC,CASSFAGSYGYTF
TRBV7-9,TRBJ2-1,14,TRBD2,NA,TGTGCCAGCAGCTTCGGACTAGCGGACAATGAGCAGTTCTTC,CASSFGLADNEQFF
TRBV2,TRBJ2-3,13,NA,NA,TGTGCCAGCACCTTCAATCCAGCAGATACGCAGTATTTT,CASTFNPADTQYF
TRBV5-6,TRBJ2-1,15,TRBD1,NA,TGTGCCAGCTCCTCCCCAGGGACAGAACTCAATGAGCAGTTCTTC,CASSSPGTELNEQFF
TRBV7-3,TRBJ1-4,15,NA,once,TGTGCCAGCAGCTTAGCGGGGACTGGGGGTGAAAAACTGTTTTTT,CASSLAGTGGEKLFF
TRBV7-2,TRBJ1-5,14,TRBD1,NA,TGTGTCAGCAGCAAAGGACAGGGTCTGGGGCCCCAGCATTTT,CVSSKGQGLGPQHF
TRBV7-6,TRBJ2-2,17,TRBD2,NA,TGTGCCAGCAGCTTAGCGGCGGGGGGCCGTAACACCGGGGAGCTGTTTTTT,CASSLAAGGRNTGELFF
TRBV19,TRBJ2-3,14,NA,NA,TGTGCCAGTACCCCACGGGGATCGCCAGATACGCAGTATTTT,CASTPRGSPDTQYF
TRBV7-2,TRBJ2-3,14,NA,few,TGTGCCAGCAGCTTAGTGGACTACACAGATACGCAGTATTTT,CASSLVDYTDTQYF
TRBV9,TRBJ2-1,15,TRBD2,NA,TGTGCCAGCAGCGTAGACCTAGCGGTAGGCAATGAGCAGTTCTTC,CASSVDLAVGNEQFF
TRBV6-5,TRBJ2-2,14,NA,NA,TGTGCCAGCAGTTCAGACCCGCGGGGCGGGGAGCTGTTTTTT,CASSSDPRGGELFF
TRBV4-3,TRBJ1-1,13,NA,NA,TGCGCCAGCAGGAGAGGATTGAGCACTGAAGCTTTCTTT,CASRRGLSTEAFF
TRBV14,TRBJ1-1,14,TRBD1,NA,TGTGCCAGCAGCCCGAGGACAGGGTTGCCTGAAGCTTTCTTT,CASSPRTGLPEAFF
TRBV7-9,TRBJ2-7,13,NA,NA,TGTGCCAGCAGCTTAGAAAATTCATACGAGCAGTACTTC,CASSLENSYEQYF
TRBV29-1,TRBJ2-3,13,NA,NA,TGCAGCGTTGCCACGACTAGCACAGATACGCAGTATTTT,CSVATTSTDTQYF
TRBV7-6,TRBJ2-6,15,NA,NA,TGTGCCAGCAGCTTGAGTGGGTCTGGGGCCAACGTCCTGACTTTC,CASSLSGSGANVLTF
TRBV28,TRBJ1-6,18,NA,NA,TGTGCCAGCAGAACCCTTTTAGGGACCTCCATCTATAATTCACCCCTCCACTTT,CASRTLLGTSIYNSPLHF
TRBV19,TRBJ2-5,13,NA,NA,TGTGCCAGTAGTATAGATACCCAAGAGACCCAGTACTTC,CASSIDTQETQYF
TRBV25-1,TRBJ2-3,12,NA,few,TGTGCCAGCAGTGAATCAAGAGATACGCAGTATTTT,CASSESRDTQYF
TRBV6-5,TRBJ2-1,15,NA,NA,TGTGCCAGCAGTTATAGCTCGAGCTCCTACAATGAGCAGTTCTTC,CASSYSSSSYNEQFF
TRBV4-3,TRBJ1-6,13,NA,NA,TGCGCCAGCAGCCAAAGCGATTTGGGGCCCCTCCACTTT,CASSQSDLGPLHF
TRBV6-5,TRBJ1-1,14,NA,NA,TGTGCCAGCCGGAAGCCGGGTTCTAACACTGAAGCTTTCTTT,CASRKPGSNTEAFF
TRBV7-2,TRBJ2-5,14,NA,NA,TGTGCCAGCAGCTTAGCCCTGCGCGGGGAGACCCAGTACTTC,CASSLALRGETQYF
TRBV10-3,TRBJ2-1,12,NA,once,TGTGCTATCAATGACTTGTACAATGAGCAGTTCTTC,CAINDLYNEQFF
TRBV5-1,TRBJ2-1,12,NA,NA,TGCGCCAGCAGCTTGGAACGCAATGAGCAGTTCTTC,CASSLERNEQFF
TRBV5-4,TRBJ1-2,15,NA,once,TGTGCCAGCAGCTTTCCAGGAGTACAAAACTATGGCTACACCTTC,CASSFPGVQNYGYTF
TRBV5-6,TRBJ2-7,15,NA,medium-sized,TGTGCCAGCAGCTTAAGGTTAATGTCTGGTTACGAGCAGTACTTC,CASSLRLMSGYEQYF